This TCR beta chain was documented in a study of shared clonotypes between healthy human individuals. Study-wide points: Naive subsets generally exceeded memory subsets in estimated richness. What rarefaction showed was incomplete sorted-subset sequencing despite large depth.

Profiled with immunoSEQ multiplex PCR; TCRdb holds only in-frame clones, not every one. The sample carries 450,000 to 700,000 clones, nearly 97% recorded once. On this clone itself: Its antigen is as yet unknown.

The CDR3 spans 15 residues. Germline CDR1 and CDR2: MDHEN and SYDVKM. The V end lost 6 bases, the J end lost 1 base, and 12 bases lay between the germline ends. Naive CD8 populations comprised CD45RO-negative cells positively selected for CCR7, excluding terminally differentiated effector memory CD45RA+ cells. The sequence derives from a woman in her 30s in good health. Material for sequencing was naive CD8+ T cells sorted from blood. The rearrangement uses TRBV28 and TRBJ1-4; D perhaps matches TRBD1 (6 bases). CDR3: CASSQYRETNEKLFF. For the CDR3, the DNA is TGTGCCAGCAGCCAATACAGGGAAACTAATGAAAAACTGTTTTTT.